This T cell receptor (beta chain) stems from a study of blood T cell repertoires in COVID-19. Generated by immunoSEQ multiplex PCR, the TCRdb table keeps only in-frame clones and is missing some. The table includes fewer than 350,000 clones, around 88% detected once. CDR3 size: 13 residues. V lost 5 bases to trimming and J lost 5 bases; unmatched junction nucleotides: 3. From germline, CDR1 is MNHEY and CDR2 SVGEGT. The chain couples TRBV6-2 or TRBV6-3 to TRBJ1-1; 9 bases are shared with TRBD1. The sample comprised PBMCs or T cells enriched from blood (not recorded which). The clonotype was recovered from a woman aged 40 to 50 who had recovered from COVID-19. The CDR3 sequence: CASSRTGVTEAFF. DNA for the CDR3: TGTGCCAGCAGTCGGACAGGGGTGACTGAAGCTTTCTTT.